A single sample is the source of the 11 T cell receptor beta chains below, sequenced in a study of blood T cell repertoires in COVID-19 (dated by TCRdb to 2020 to 2021). Preparation of the library involved the immunoSEQ multiplex PCR assay. In TCRdb, the immuneACCESS table is reduced to in-frame sequences with V and J assigned. These tables do not hold every clone; where another copy was compared, an unresolved V gene accounts for under half, and the others remain unexplained. The sample profile shows around 200,000 clones; 90% of them were found once. About 0.59% of the sample goes to the ten largest clones. Source material: peripheral blood. These receptors all come from a man aged 50 or older with acute or convalescent COVID-19.

The chain has TRBV6-5 and TRBJ1-6, with 12 bases lining up with TRBD1. This CDR3 is 16 amino acids long. Germline loops: CDR1 MNHEY, CDR2 SVGAGI. V lost 2 bases, J lost 7 bases, and 3 bases stayed unmatched. The CDR3 protein is CASSYLGQGANSPLHF. Here the CDR3 DNA reads TGTGCCAGCAGTTACCTGGGACAGGGGGCGAATTCACCCCTCCACTTT.

The gene calls are TRBV3-1 (or the pseudogene TRBV3-2) and TRBJ1-4, with 7 bases fitting TRBD1. This CDR3 comprises 14 residues. V lost 7 bases and J lost 5; bases outside the gene matches: 7. Germline V gene sequence: CDR1 LGHDT, CDR2 YNNKEL (reference sequence). The CDR3 loop is CASKTGAGNEKLFF. The CDR3 nucleotides are TGTGCCAGCAAAACAGGGGCGGGGAATGAAAAACTGTTTTTT.

V is TRBV9 and J is TRBJ1-5; 7 bases map to TRBD1. The CDR3 runs to 15 residues. J gave up 4 bases and V 4 bases, and 8 bases lay outside the gene matches. CDR1 and CDR2 (germline): SGDLS, YYNGEE. CDR3 DNA sequence: TGTGCCAGCAGCTATTCAGGGGGGATGAATCAGCCCCAGCATTTT. It codes for CASSYSGGMNQPQHF.

The V gene is TRBV27, the J gene TRBJ2-3, with D possibly matching TRBD2 (6 bases). V lost 3 bases and J lost 5, with 18 bases in between. CDR3 length: 16 residues. Per germline, CDR1 MNHEY and CDR2 SMNVEV (reference sequence). The CDR3 here is CASSFGRLAAKDTQYF. For the CDR3, the DNA is TGTGCCAGCAGTTTTGGGAGGTTAGCGGCCAAAGATACGCAGTATTTT.

This chain links TRBV10-2 with TRBJ1-2; 12 bases fit TRBD1. CDR3 size: 14 residues. V was pared by 8 bases and J by 8 bases, with 9 bases of the junction left unmatched. Germline V gene lookup returns CDR1 WSHSY and CDR2 SAAADI. The CDR3 DNA reads TGCGCCAGCGCCCCGGGACAGGGGGCGGGCGGCTACACCTTC. As protein: CASAPGQGAGGYTF.

The V call is TRBV7-3, the J call TRBJ1-1; TRBD1 matches 9 bases. Trimming took 4 bases from V and 5 from J; bases not matched to a gene: 8. The CDR3 extends over 15 amino acids. Germline V lookup: CDR1 SGHTA, CDR2 FQGTGA. The chain's CDR3 is CASSSSGQGLTEAFF. DNA for the CDR3: TGTGCCAGCAGCTCCTCGGGACAGGGACTTACTGAAGCTTTCTTT.

This chain links TRBV19 with TRBJ2-2; 10 nucleotides match TRBD2. The CDR3 loop spans 17 amino acids. With V trimmed by 0 bases and J by 7 bases, 8 bases remained unmatched. Germline CDR1 is LNHDA and CDR2 is SQIVND (reference sequence). CDR3 bases: TGTGCCAGTAGTATAGATGGGCTAGCGGGAGTCGTCGGGGAGCTGTTTTTT. Translating gives CASSIDGLAGVVGELFF.

The V gene is TRBV9, the J gene TRBJ2-7, with 10 bases matching TRBD1. Trimming at V came to 3 bases and at J to 7 bases, leaving 4 bases not matched to a gene. The CDR3 is 13 residues long. The germline V gene encodes CDR1 SGDLS and CDR2 YYNGEE. The CDR3 spells CASSETGGDEQYV. DNA of the CDR3: TGTGCCAGCAGCGAGACAGGGGGCGATGAGCAGTACGTC.

This sequence joins TRBV30 and TRBJ1-4; TRBD1 agrees at 7 bases. V was clipped by 3 bases and J by 8 bases; unmatched bases: 12. This CDR3 comprises 15 residues. Per germline, CDR1 GTSNPN and CDR2 SVGIG (reference sequence). The CDR3 sequence is CAWRDRLRGGEKLFF. Here the CDR3 DNA reads TGTGCCTGGAGGGACAGGCTCCGGGGAGGAGAAAAACTGTTTTTT.

The V gene is TRBV25-1, the J gene TRBJ1-5; 8 nucleotides line up with TRBD1. Unmatched junction bases numbered 9, after V lost 9 bases and J lost 5 bases. Looked up from germline, CDR1 is MGHDK and CDR2 is SYGVNS. The CDR3 totals 14 residues. CDR3 region: CARYRGFRHQPQHF. Here the CDR3 DNA reads TGTGCCAGGTACAGGGGGTTCAGACATCAGCCCCAGCATTTT. The variable domain in full, completed from reference TRBV25-1 and TRBJ1-5, reads EADIYQTPRYLVIGTGKKITLECSQTMGHDKMYWYQQDPGMELHLIHYSYGVNSTEKGDLSSESTVSRIRTEHFPLTLESARPSHTSQYLCARYRGFRHQPQHFGDGTRLSIL.

V gene TRBV6-5 combines with J gene TRBJ1-1; the D gene is possibly TRBD1 (5 bases). V was clipped by 7 bases and J by 2 bases, with 14 bases between them. The CDR3 loop spans 14 amino acids. CDR1 is MNHEY, CDR2 SVGAGI, per germline. The CDR3 DNA reads TGTGCCAGCACCCGGGCGGGGCTAAACACTGAAGCTTTCTTT. Amino acid sequence: CASTRAGLNTEAFF.